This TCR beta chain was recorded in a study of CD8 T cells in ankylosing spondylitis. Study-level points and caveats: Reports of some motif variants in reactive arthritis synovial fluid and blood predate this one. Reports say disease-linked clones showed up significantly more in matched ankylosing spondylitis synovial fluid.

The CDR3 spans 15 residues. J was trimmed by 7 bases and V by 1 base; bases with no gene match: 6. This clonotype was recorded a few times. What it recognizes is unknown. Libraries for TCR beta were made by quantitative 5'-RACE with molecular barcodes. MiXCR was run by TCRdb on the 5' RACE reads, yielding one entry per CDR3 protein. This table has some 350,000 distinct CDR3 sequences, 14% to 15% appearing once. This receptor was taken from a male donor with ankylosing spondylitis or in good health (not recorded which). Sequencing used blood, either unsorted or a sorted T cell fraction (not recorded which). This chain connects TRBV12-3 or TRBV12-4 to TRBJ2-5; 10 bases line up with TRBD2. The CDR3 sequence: CASSLGPSGGGTQYF. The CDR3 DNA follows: TGTGCCAGCAGTTTAGGACCTAGCGGGGGCGGGACCCAGTACTTC.